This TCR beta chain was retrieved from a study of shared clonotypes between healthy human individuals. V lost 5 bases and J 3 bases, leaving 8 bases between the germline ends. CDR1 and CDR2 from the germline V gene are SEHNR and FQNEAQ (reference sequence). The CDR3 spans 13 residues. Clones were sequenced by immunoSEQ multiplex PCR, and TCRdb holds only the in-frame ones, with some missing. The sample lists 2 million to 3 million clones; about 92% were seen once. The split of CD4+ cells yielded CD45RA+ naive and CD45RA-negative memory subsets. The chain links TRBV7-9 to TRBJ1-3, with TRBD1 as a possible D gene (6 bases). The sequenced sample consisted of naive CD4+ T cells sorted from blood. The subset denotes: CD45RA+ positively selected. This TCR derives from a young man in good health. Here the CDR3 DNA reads TGTGCCAGCAGCACCAGGGGTGGAAACACCATATATTTT. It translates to CASSTRGGNTIYF.